This T cell receptor (beta chain) appears in the sequencing data of a study of T-cell reconstitution after alpha-beta-depleted transplantation in children. General study results and limits: Day-60 TCRbeta diversity that was high in some patients was derived from surviving recipient T cells and thymic progenitors. At the one-year point after transplant, T-cell counts and TCRbeta diversity were found to come mostly from T cells that had been newly produced. The study reportedly traced alpha-beta T cells about two months after transplant to several hundred expanded graft clones.

This clonotype has a count of ten or more. Antigen: not known. CDR3 length: 17 amino acids. Trimming took 0 bases from V and 8 from J; bases not matched to a gene: 8. The V gene's germline CDR1 is KGHDR and CDR2 SFDVKD. A library of TCRbeta sequences, prepared with unique molecular identifiers, was generated. TCRdb reanalysed the PCR reads using MiXCR and keeps one entry per CDR3 protein. The sample has some 600,000 distinct CDR3 sequences, roughly 13% seen once; the top ten hold about 2%. The origin of this receptor is a male patient aged 10-17 years who had a stem cell transplant for acute myeloid leukemia, so the T cells may come from the graft donor. Material: PBMCs, mostly from graft donor cells, obtained 360 days after TCRalphabeta/CD19-depleted stem cell transplant. The chain couples TRBV24-1 to TRBJ2-2; TRBD2 agrees at 10 bases. CDR3 in DNA: TGTGCCACCAGTGATTTGTCGGGTCTAGCGGGAGCTGGGGAGCTGTTTTTT. Its protein product is CATSDLSGLAGAGELFF.